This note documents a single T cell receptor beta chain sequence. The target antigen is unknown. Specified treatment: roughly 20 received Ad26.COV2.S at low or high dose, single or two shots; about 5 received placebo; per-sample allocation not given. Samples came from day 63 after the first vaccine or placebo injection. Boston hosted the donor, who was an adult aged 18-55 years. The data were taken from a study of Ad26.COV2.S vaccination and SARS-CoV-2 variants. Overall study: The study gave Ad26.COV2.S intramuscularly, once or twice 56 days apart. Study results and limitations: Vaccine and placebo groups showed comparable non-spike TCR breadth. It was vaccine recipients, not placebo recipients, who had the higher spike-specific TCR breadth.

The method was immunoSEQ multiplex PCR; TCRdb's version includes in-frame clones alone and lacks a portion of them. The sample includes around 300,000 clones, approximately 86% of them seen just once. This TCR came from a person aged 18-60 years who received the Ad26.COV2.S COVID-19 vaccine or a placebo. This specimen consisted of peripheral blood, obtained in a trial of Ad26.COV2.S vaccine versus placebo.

The CDR3 is CASARTGGSYNEQFF. The CDR3, as DNA: TGCGCCAGCGCTAGGACGGGTGGATCCTACAATGAGCAGTTCTTC. V usage is TRBV5-1 and J usage is TRBJ2-1; D is uncertain. V lost 7 bases to trimming and J lost 1 base, with 15 bases between them. The CDR3 is 15 residues long. From germline, CDR1 is SGHRS and CDR2 YFSETQ.